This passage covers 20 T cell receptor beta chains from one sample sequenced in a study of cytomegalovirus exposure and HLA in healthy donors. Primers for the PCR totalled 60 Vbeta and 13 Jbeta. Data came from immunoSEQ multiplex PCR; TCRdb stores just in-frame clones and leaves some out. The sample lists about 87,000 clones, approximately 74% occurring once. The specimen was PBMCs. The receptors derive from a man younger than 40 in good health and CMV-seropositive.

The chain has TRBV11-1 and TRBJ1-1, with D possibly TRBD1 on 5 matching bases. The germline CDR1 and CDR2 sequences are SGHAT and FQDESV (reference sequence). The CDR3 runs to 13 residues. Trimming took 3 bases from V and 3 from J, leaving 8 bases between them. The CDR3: CASSFQGDTEAFF. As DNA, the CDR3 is TGTGCCAGCAGCTTTCAGGGCGACACTGAAGCTTTCTTT.

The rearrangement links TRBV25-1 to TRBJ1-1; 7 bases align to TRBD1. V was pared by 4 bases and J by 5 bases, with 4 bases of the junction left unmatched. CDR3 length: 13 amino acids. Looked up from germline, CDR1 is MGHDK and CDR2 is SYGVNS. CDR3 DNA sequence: TGTGCCAGCAGTGGACAGGGTAGAACTGAAGCTTTCTTT. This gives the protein CASSGQGRTEAFF. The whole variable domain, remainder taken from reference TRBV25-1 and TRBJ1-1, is EADIYQTPRYLVIGTGKKITLECSQTMGHDKMYWYQQDPGMELHLIHYSYGVNSTEKGDLSSESTVSRIRTEHFPLTLESARPSHTSQYLCASSGQGRTEAFFGQGTRLTVV.

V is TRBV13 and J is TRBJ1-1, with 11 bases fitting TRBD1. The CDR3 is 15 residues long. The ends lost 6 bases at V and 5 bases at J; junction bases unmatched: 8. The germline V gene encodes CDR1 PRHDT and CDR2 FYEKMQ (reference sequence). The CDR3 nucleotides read TGTGCCAGCAGTTATACCGGGACAGGGGGGACTGAAGCTTTCTTT. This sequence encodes CASSYTGTGGTEAFF.

The CDR3 region is CASSEVQGESPLHF. CDR3 nucleotide sequence: TGTGCCAGCAGTGAGGTACAGGGAGAATCACCCCTCCACTTT. J is TRBJ1-6 and V is TRBV6-1; D might be TRBD1 (6 bases). The CDR3 is made up of 14 amino acids. Germline V gene lookup returns CDR1 MNHNS and CDR2 SASEGT. The V end lost 3 bases, the J end lost 10 bases, and 13 bases lay between the germline ends.

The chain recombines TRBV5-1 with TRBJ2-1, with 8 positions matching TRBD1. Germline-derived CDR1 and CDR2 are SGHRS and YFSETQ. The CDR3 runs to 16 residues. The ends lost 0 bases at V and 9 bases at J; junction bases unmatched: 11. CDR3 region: CASSLDRPGGLAEQFF. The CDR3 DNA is TGCGCCAGCAGCTTGGACAGGCCAGGGGGCCTGGCTGAGCAGTTCTTC.

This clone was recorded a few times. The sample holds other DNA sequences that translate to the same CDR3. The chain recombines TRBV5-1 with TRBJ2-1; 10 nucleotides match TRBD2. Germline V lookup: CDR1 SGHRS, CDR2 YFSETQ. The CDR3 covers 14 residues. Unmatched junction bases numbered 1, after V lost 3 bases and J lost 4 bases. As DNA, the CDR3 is TGCGCCAGCAGCTCAGCGGGAGGGTACAATGAGCAGTTCTTC. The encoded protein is CASSSAGGYNEQFF.

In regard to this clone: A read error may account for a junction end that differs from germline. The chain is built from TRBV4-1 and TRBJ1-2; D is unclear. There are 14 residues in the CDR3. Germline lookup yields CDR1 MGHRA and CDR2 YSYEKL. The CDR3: CASSQERQNYGYPF. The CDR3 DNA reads TGCGCCAGCAGCCAAGAACGGCAGAACTATGGCTACCCCTTC.

The CDR3 coding sequence is TGTGCCAGCAGTCTGACAGGCTGGGAGACCCAGTACTTC. Amino acids: CASSLTGWETQYF. The chain uses TRBV27 and TRBJ2-5; tentatively, D is TRBD1 (6 bases). The ends were cut back, 5 bases at V and 5 bases at J, with 12 bases in the middle. Germline-derived CDR1 and CDR2 are MNHEY and SMNVEV (reference sequence). The CDR3 totals 13 residues.

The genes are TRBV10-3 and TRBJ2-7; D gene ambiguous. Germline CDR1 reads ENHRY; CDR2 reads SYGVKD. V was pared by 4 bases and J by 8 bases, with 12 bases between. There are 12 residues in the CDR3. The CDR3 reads CAISGTKEKQYF. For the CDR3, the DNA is TGTGCCATCAGTGGTACAAAGGAGAAGCAGTACTTC.

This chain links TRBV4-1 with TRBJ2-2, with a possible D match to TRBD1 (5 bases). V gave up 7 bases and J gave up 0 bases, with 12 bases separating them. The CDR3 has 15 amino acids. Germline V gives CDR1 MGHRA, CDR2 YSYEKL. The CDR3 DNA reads TGCGCCAGCAACACAGGACACGCGAACACCGGGGAGCTGTTTTTT. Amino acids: CASNTGHANTGELFF.

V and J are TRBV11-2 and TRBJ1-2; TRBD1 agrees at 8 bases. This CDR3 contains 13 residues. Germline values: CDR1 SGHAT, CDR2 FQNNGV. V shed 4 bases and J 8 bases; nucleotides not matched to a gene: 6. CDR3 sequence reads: CASSSQGARGYTF. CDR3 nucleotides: TGTGCCAGCAGCTCCCAGGGGGCTCGGGGCTACACCTTC.

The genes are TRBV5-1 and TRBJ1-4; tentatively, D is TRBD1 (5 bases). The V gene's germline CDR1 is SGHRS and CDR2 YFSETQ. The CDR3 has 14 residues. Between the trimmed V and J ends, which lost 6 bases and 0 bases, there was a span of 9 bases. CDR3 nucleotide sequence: TGCGCCAGCACCTGGGGCTCAACTAATGAAAAACTGTTTTTT. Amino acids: CASTWGSTNEKLFF.

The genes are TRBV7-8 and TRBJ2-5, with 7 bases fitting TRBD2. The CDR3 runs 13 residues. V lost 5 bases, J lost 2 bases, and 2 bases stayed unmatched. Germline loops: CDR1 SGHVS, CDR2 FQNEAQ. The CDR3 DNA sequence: TGTGCCAGCAGCCCCGGGAGGCAAGAGACCCAGTACTTC. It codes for CASSPGRQETQYF.

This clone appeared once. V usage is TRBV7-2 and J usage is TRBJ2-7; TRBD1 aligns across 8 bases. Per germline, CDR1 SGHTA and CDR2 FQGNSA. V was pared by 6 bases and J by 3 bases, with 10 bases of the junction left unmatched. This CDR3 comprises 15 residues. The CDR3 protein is CASSYGQGVFYEQYF. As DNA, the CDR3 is TGTGCCAGCAGTTACGGACAGGGTGTTTTCTACGAGCAGTACTTC.

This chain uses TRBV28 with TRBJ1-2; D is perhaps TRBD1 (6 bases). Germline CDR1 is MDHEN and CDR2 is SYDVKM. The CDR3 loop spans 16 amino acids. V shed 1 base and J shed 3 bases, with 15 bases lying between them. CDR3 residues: CASSLSGAEPHYGYTF. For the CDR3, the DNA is TGTGCCAGCAGTTTATCAGGGGCCGAACCCCACTATGGCTACACCTTC.

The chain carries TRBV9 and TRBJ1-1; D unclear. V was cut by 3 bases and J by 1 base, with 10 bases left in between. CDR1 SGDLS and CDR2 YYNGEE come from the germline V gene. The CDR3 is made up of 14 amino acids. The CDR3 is CASSADSGNTEAFF. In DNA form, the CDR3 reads TGTGCCAGCAGCGCAGACTCCGGGAACACTGAAGCTTTCTTT.

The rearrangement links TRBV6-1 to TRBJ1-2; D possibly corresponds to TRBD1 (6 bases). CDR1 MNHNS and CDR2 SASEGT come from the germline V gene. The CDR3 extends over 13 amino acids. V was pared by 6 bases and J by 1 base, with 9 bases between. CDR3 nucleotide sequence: TGTGCCAGCAGGATGGACAGTAACTATGGCTACACCTTC. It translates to CASRMDSNYGYTF.

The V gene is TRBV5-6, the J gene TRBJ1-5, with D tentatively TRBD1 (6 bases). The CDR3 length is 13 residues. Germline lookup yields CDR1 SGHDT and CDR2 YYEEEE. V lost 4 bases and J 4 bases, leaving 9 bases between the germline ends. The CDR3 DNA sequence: TGTGCCAGCAGCCGGACAGCTAATCAGCCCCAGCATTTT. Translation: CASSRTANQPQHF.

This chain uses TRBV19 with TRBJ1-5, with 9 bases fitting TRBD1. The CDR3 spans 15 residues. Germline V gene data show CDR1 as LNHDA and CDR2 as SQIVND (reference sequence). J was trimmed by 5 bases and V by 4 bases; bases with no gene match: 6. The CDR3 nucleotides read TGTGCCAGTAGTACGGACAGGGGAGGAGATCAGCCCCAGCATTTT. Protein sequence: CASSTDRGGDQPQHF.

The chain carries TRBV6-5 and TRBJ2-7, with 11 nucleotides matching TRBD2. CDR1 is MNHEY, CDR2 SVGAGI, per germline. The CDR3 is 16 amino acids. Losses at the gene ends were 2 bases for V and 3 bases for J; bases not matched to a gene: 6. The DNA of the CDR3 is TGTGCCAGCAGTTACGAGCCACTAGCGGGAGTCTACGAGCAGTACTTC. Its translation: CASSYEPLAGVYEQYF.